The 8 T cell receptor beta chains presented below share a single source sample, sequenced in a study of early T cells in non-severe SARS-CoV-2 infection. MiXCR was run by TCRdb on the 5' RACE reads, yielding one entry per CDR3 protein. Of 25,000 to 30,000 distinct CDR3 sequences in the sample, approximately 4.4% are singletons; the top ten hold around 4.4%. The sample comprised whole blood. All receptors come from an adult who was a healthcare worker with PCR-confirmed SARS-CoV-2 infection or an uninfected control (not recorded which).

This clonotype was seen at least ten times. The chain combines TRBV11-2 with TRBJ2-7; no clear D gene. The V and J ends lost 4 bases and 0 bases respectively, with 16 bases between them. The CDR3 loop spans 16 amino acids. The germline CDR1 and CDR2 sequences are SGHAT and FQNNGV. Here the CDR3 reads CASSSWIRTSSYEQYF. CDR3 in DNA: TGTGCCAGCAGCTCTTGGATCCGGACGAGCTCCTACGAGCAGTACTTC. The full variable domain, in which reference TRBV11-2 and TRBJ2-7 provide the parts outside the CDR3, is EAGVAQSPRYKIIEKRQSVAFWCNPISGHATLYWYQQILGQGPKLLIQFQNNGVVDDSQLPKDRFSAERLKGVDSTLKIQPAKLEDSAVYLCASSSWIRTSSYEQYFGPGTRLTVT.

There are many counts of this clonotype. J is TRBJ2-2 and V is TRBV6-5; TRBD2 might be the D (5 bases). The CDR3 has 14 residues. Deletions cut 1 base from V and 6 bases from J, with 9 bases between. Germline V gene lookup returns CDR1 MNHEY and CDR2 SVGAGI. For the CDR3, the DNA is TGTGCCAGCAGTTACTACCGGGGATCCGGGGAGCTGTTTTTT. Translating gives CASSYYRGSGELFF.

The V gene is TRBV12-3 or TRBV12-4, the J gene TRBJ1-5, with unresolved D. V was shortened by 4 bases and J by 5 bases, with 12 bases between the two germline ends. The CDR3 totals 14 residues. The CDR3 DNA sequence: TGTGCCAGCAGTTCGCCCCTAGGAGATCAGCCCCAGCATTTT. Its translation is CASSSPLGDQPQHF.

The V call is TRBV18, the J call TRBJ2-1; no firm D call. The CDR3 has 16 amino acids. CDR1 and CDR2 (germline): KGHSH, LQKENI. V dropped 3 bases and J dropped 6 bases, with 18 bases sitting between them. For the CDR3, the DNA is TGTGCCAGCTCACCCGGCTCGTGGGATTCCGGCAATGAGCAGTTCTTC. Amino acids: CASSPGSWDSGNEQFF.

This clonotype was seen ten or more times. This chain uses TRBV6-5 with TRBJ1-1, with 7 bases lining up with TRBD1. Germline V gene lookup returns CDR1 MNHEY and CDR2 SVGAGI. J lost 4 bases, V lost 5 bases, and 13 bases had no gene match. The CDR3 covers 16 residues. The chain's CDR3 is CASSPRPKGAFTEAFF. Here the CDR3 DNA reads TGTGCCAGCAGTCCCCGCCCCAAGGGGGCCTTCACTGAAGCTTTCTTT.

This clonotype has only a few counts. The CDR3 DNA follows: TGTGCCAGCAGCCGTCCGAGAACAGATACGCAGTATTTT. Its translation: CASSRPRTDTQYF. The V gene is TRBV7-2, the J gene TRBJ2-3, with D unclear. The CDR3 runs 13 residues. Per germline, CDR1 SGHTA and CDR2 FQGNSA. Trimming took 5 bases from V and 3 from J, leaving 9 bases between them. The variable domain in full, with the rest retrieved from reference TRBV7-2 and TRBJ2-3, is GAGVSQSPSNKVTEKGKDVELRCDPISGHTALYWYRQSLGQGLEFLIYFQGNSAPDKSGLPSDRFSAERTGGSVSTLTIQRTQQEDSAVYLCASSRPRTDTQYFGPGTRLTVL.

This clonotype was detected ten times or more. The chain combines TRBV19 with TRBJ2-7; a possible D gene is TRBD2 (6 bases). Between the trimmed V and J ends, which lost 3 bases and 6 bases, there was a span of 12 bases. This CDR3 is built from 13 residues. Germline-derived CDR1 and CDR2 are LNHDA and SQIVND (reference sequence). The CDR3, as DNA: TGTGCCAGTAGTATCGTCGCCGGGGGCGAGCAGTACTTC. Its translation: CASSIVAGGEQYF.

Only a few counts were recorded for this clonotype. V is TRBV11-2 and J is TRBJ2-1; TRBD1 aligns across 7 bases. Germline V lookup: CDR1 SGHAT, CDR2 FQNNGV. This CDR3 comprises 15 residues. The ends lost 2 bases at V and 2 bases at J; junction bases unmatched: 3. The CDR3 region is CASSLSGGTYNEQFF. The DNA of the CDR3 is TGTGCCAGCAGCTTATCAGGGGGAACCTACAATGAGCAGTTCTTC. Combining the CDR3 with reference TRBV11-2 and TRBJ2-1 gives the whole variable domain EAGVAQSPRYKIIEKRQSVAFWCNPISGHATLYWYQQILGQGPKLLIQFQNNGVVDDSQLPKDRFSAERLKGVDSTLKIQPAKLEDSAVYLCASSLSGGTYNEQFFGPGTRLTVL.